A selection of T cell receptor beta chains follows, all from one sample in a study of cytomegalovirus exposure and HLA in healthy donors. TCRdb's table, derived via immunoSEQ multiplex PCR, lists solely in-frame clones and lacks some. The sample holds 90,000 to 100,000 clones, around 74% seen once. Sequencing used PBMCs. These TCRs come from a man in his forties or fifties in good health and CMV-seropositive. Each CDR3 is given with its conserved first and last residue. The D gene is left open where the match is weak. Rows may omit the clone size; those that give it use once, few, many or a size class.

CDR3: CARSLASTGEKLAGVGELFF; DNA: TGTGCCAGAAGCTTAGCCTCAACAGGGGAAAAACTAGCGGGAGTTGGGGAGCTGTTTTTT; D: NA; J: TRBJ2-2; size: NA; V: TRBV7-5; length: 20
CDR3: CASSTQGVAGGPVTQYF; DNA: TGTGCCAGCAGCACCCAGGGGGTAGCGGGGGGGCCTGTGACCCAGTACTTC; D: TRBD2; J: TRBJ2-5; size: NA; V: TRBV5-4; length: 17
CDR3: CASSGTSGPYEQYF; DNA: TGTGCCAGCAGTGGGACTAGCGGGCCCTACGAGCAGTACTTC; D: TRBD2; J: TRBJ2-7; size: NA; V: TRBV6-1; length: 14
CDR3: CASSPGQGNGYTF; DNA: TGTGCCAGCAGCCCGGGACAGGGGAACGGCTACACCTTC; D: TRBD1; J: TRBJ1-2; size: NA; V: TRBV7-9; length: 13
CDR3: CASSSGGWGNQPQHF; DNA: TGTGCCAGCAGCTCGGGTGGGTGGGGCAATCAGCCCCAGCATTTT; D: NA; J: TRBJ1-5; size: NA; V: TRBV7-2; length: 15
CDR3: CASIGISGRGEQFF; DNA: TGTGCCAGCATCGGAATCAGCGGGAGGGGTGAGCAGTTCTTC; D: TRBD2; J: TRBJ2-1; size: NA; V: TRBV7-9; length: 14
CDR3: CASRPGQGLNEQFF; DNA: TGTGCCAGCAGGCCGGGACAGGGGCTGAATGAGCAGTTCTTC; D: TRBD1; J: TRBJ2-1; size: NA; V: TRBV9; length: 14
CDR3: CASSPTTGGGQPQHF; DNA: TGTGCCAGCAGCCCCACGACGGGTGGAGGACAGCCCCAGCATTTT; D: NA; J: TRBJ1-5; size: NA; V: TRBV2; length: 15
CDR3: CASSLGAVTNQPQHF; DNA: TGTGCCAGCAGCTTAGGGGCAGTGACCAATCAGCCCCAGCATTTT; D: NA; J: TRBJ1-5; size: NA; V: TRBV5-8; length: 15
CDR3: CASSAHRDSSMNTEAFF; DNA: TGTGCCAGCAGCGCCCACCGGGACAGCTCCATGAACACTGAAGCTTTCTTT; D: TRBD1; J: TRBJ1-1; size: few; V: TRBV7-3; length: 17
CDR3: CASSEGQFTYIQYF; DNA: TGTGCCAGCAGCGAGGGACAGTTCACGTACATTCAGTACTTC; D: TRBD1; J: TRBJ2-4; size: NA; V: TRBV11-2; length: 14
CDR3: CASSLALGPQPQHF; DNA: TGTGCCAGCAGCTTGGCTCTGGGGCCTCAGCCCCAGCATTTT; D: NA; J: TRBJ1-5; size: few; V: TRBV5-5; length: 14
CDR3: CASSQGQGVYEQYF; DNA: TGTGCCAGCAGCCAGGGACAGGGTGTCTACGAGCAGTACTTC; D: TRBD1; J: TRBJ2-7; size: NA; V: TRBV9; length: 14
CDR3: CASSDVQGGETQYF; DNA: TGCGCCAGCAGCGATGTACAGGGTGGGGAGACCCAGTACTTC; D: NA; J: TRBJ2-5; size: few; V: TRBV5-1; length: 14
CDR3: CASRRDRDKSYEQYF; DNA: TGTGCCAGCAGGCGGGACAGGGACAAATCCTACGAGCAGTACTTC; D: TRBD1; J: TRBJ2-7; size: NA; V: TRBV6-5; length: 15
CDR3: CASSLSGAYEQYF; DNA: TGTGCCAGCAGTTTATCCGGGGCCTACGAGCAGTACTTC; D: NA; J: TRBJ2-7; size: few; V: TRBV28; length: 13
CDR3: CATSRRQLNEKLFF; DNA: TGTGCCACCAGCAGGAGACAGCTAAATGAAAAACTGTTTTTT; D: NA; J: TRBJ1-4; size: NA; V: TRBV15; length: 14